The rows below give T cell receptor beta chains drawn from one sample of a study of response to subunit inactivated influenza vaccine. TCRdb redid the calling of the RT-PCR reads with MiXCR, one entry per CDR3 protein. The table shows 400,000 to 650,000 distinct CDR3 sequences, with roughly 7.6% occurring only once. Sequencing was performed on PBMCs from blood, taken 23 to 25 months after vaccination. The source of these receptors is a man aged 45-69 years who received an inactivated influenza vaccine. The CDR3 runs from the conserved cysteine through the conserved F or W. D genes are given only for firm matches. The listing skips clone size in some rows; elsewhere it reads once, few, many or a size class.

d_call: NA; v_call: TRBV11-2; cdr3_length: 19; clone_size: few; j_call: TRBJ2-1; cdr3_aa: CASNNQGGPQVRSYNEQFF; cdr3_nt: TGTGCCAGCAATAACCAAGGCGGCCCCCAGGTTAGGTCCTACAATGAGCAGTTCTTC
d_call: TRBD2; v_call: TRBV4-3; cdr3_length: 15; clone_size: NA; j_call: TRBJ2-1; cdr3_aa: CASSERGRIYNEQFF; cdr3_nt: TGCGCCAGTAGCGAGCGGGGGAGAATCTACAATGAGCAGTTCTTC
d_call: NA; v_call: TRBV12-3/TRBV12-4; cdr3_length: 14; clone_size: NA; j_call: TRBJ2-1; cdr3_aa: CASSLEGSGTESFF; cdr3_nt: TGTGCCAGCAGCTTGGAGGGTAGCGGAACTGAATCGTTCTTC
d_call: NA; v_call: TRBV5-1; cdr3_length: 14; clone_size: NA; j_call: TRBJ1-1; cdr3_aa: CASSSKASSTEAFF; cdr3_nt: TGCGCCAGCAGCTCCAAGGCAAGTAGTACTGAAGCTTTCTTT
d_call: TRBD2; v_call: TRBV5-1; cdr3_length: 15; clone_size: many; j_call: TRBJ2-1; cdr3_aa: CASSESGNSYNEQFF; cdr3_nt: TGCGCCAGCAGCGAAAGCGGGAACTCCTACAATGAGCAGTTCTTC
d_call: TRBD2; v_call: TRBV20-1; cdr3_length: 15; clone_size: NA; j_call: TRBJ2-2; cdr3_aa: CSATIAGVNTGELFF; cdr3_nt: TGCAGTGCTACCATAGCGGGGGTCAACACCGGGGAGCTGTTTTTT
d_call: TRBD1; v_call: TRBV20-1; cdr3_length: 13; clone_size: NA; j_call: TRBJ2-7; cdr3_aa: CSARDRVSYEQYF; cdr3_nt: TGCAGTGCTAGGGACAGGGTCTCCTACGAGCAGTACTTC
d_call: TRBD2; v_call: TRBV2; cdr3_length: 15; clone_size: NA; j_call: TRBJ2-7; cdr3_aa: CASSDLAGGVYEQYF; cdr3_nt: TGTGCCAGCAGTGACCTAGCGGGAGGTGTGTACGAGCAGTACTTC
d_call: NA; v_call: TRBV5-1; cdr3_length: 15; clone_size: NA; j_call: TRBJ2-3; cdr3_aa: CASSLGGAGTDTQYF; cdr3_nt: TGCGCCAGCAGCTTGGGAGGGGCCGGCACAGATACGCAGTATTTT
d_call: NA; v_call: TRBV4-2; cdr3_length: 12; clone_size: few; j_call: TRBJ1-2; cdr3_aa: CASSHGDNGYTF; cdr3_nt: TGTGCCAGCAGCCACGGGGACAATGGCTACACCTTC
d_call: TRBD2; v_call: TRBV20-1; cdr3_length: 16; clone_size: many; j_call: TRBJ2-3; cdr3_aa: CSARDLVAGAPDTQYF; cdr3_nt: TGCAGTGCTAGAGATCTGGTAGCGGGAGCCCCAGATACGCAGTATTTT
d_call: NA; v_call: TRBV19; cdr3_length: 12; clone_size: few; j_call: TRBJ1-2; cdr3_aa: CASSGRNRDITF; cdr3_nt: TGTGCCAGTAGTGGACGAAACCGGGACATTACCTTC
d_call: NA; v_call: TRBV25-1; cdr3_length: 13; clone_size: many; j_call: TRBJ2-1; cdr3_aa: CASSEIRGSEQFF; cdr3_nt: TGTGCCAGCAGTGAGATCCGGGGTTCTGAGCAGTTCTTC
d_call: TRBD1; v_call: TRBV6-1; cdr3_length: 13; clone_size: NA; j_call: TRBJ1-3; cdr3_aa: CATQDRALDTIYF; cdr3_nt: TGTGCCACCCAGGACAGGGCTTTGGACACCATATATTTT
d_call: NA; v_call: TRBV29-1; cdr3_length: 13; clone_size: NA; j_call: TRBJ2-5; cdr3_aa: CSVAGTFQETQYF; cdr3_nt: TGCAGCGTTGCCGGGACTTTCCAAGAGACCCAGTACTTC
d_call: TRBD2; v_call: TRBV7-3; cdr3_length: 14; clone_size: many; j_call: TRBJ2-1; cdr3_aa: CASSSLAGDNEQFF; cdr3_nt: TGTGCCAGCAGCTCCCTAGCGGGAGACAATGAGCAGTTCTTC
d_call: TRBD2; v_call: TRBV12-3/TRBV12-4; cdr3_length: 13; clone_size: few; j_call: TRBJ2-7; cdr3_aa: CASSFGGGNEQYF; cdr3_nt: TGTGCCAGCAGTTTTGGGGGAGGGAACGAGCAGTACTTC
d_call: NA; v_call: TRBV4-3; cdr3_length: 15; clone_size: NA; j_call: TRBJ2-2; cdr3_aa: CASSHRTGNTGELFF; cdr3_nt: TGCGCCAGCAGCCACCGAACAGGGAACACCGGGGAGCTGTTTTTT
d_call: TRBD2; v_call: TRBV5-1; cdr3_length: 16; clone_size: few; j_call: TRBJ2-4; cdr3_aa: CASSLGLAGIKNIQYF; cdr3_nt: TGCGCCAGCAGCCTCGGACTAGCGGGGATTAAAAACATTCAGTACTTC
d_call: NA; v_call: TRBV9; cdr3_length: 17; clone_size: few; j_call: TRBJ2-1; cdr3_aa: CASSVSGSAGTRHEQFF; cdr3_nt: TGTGCCAGCAGCGTAAGTGGGTCGGCAGGGACGAGGCATGAGCAGTTCTTC
d_call: NA; v_call: TRBV5-5; cdr3_length: 16; clone_size: many; j_call: TRBJ1-2; cdr3_aa: CASSSVHKQGGYGYTF; cdr3_nt: TGTGCCAGCAGCTCGGTACATAAACAGGGAGGCTATGGCTACACCTTC
d_call: TRBD2; v_call: TRBV20-1; cdr3_length: 14; clone_size: NA; j_call: TRBJ2-7; cdr3_aa: CSAPQRGGPYEQYF; cdr3_nt: TGCAGTGCTCCCCAGCGGGGGGGCCCTTACGAGCAGTACTTC
d_call: NA; v_call: TRBV29-1; cdr3_length: 11; clone_size: NA; j_call: TRBJ2-7; cdr3_aa: CSVLAGFEQYF; cdr3_nt: TGCAGCGTTCTAGCAGGGTTCGAGCAGTACTTC
d_call: NA; v_call: TRBV20-1; cdr3_length: 14; clone_size: NA; j_call: TRBJ2-7; cdr3_aa: CSAREGPSSYEQYF; cdr3_nt: TGCAGTGCAAGAGAGGGCCCTAGCTCCTACGAGCAGTACTTC
d_call: NA; v_call: TRBV2; cdr3_length: 12; clone_size: many; j_call: TRBJ2-7; cdr3_aa: CASSSEGYEQYF; cdr3_nt: TGTGCCAGCTCCTCGGAGGGCTACGAGCAGTACTTC
d_call: TRBD2; v_call: TRBV6-5; cdr3_length: 17; clone_size: few; j_call: TRBJ2-5; cdr3_aa: CASSYGGTSGDQETQYF; cdr3_nt: TGTGCCAGCAGTTACGGGGGGACTAGCGGGGATCAAGAGACCCAGTACTTC
d_call: NA; v_call: TRBV7-2; cdr3_length: 15; clone_size: many; j_call: TRBJ1-1; cdr3_aa: CASSRFGGMNTEAFF; cdr3_nt: TGTGCCAGCAGCCGATTCGGGGGGATGAACACTGAAGCTTTCTTT
d_call: NA; v_call: TRBV15; cdr3_length: 16; clone_size: few; j_call: TRBJ1-1; cdr3_aa: CATSRETQGPNTEAFF; cdr3_nt: TGTGCCACCAGCAGAGAGACGCAGGGGCCTAACACTGAAGCTTTCTTT
d_call: NA; v_call: TRBV12-3/TRBV12-4; cdr3_length: 14; clone_size: many; j_call: TRBJ1-5; cdr3_aa: CASSLLQGNQPQHF; cdr3_nt: TGTGCCAGCAGTTTACTGCAGGGCAATCAGCCCCAGCATTTT
d_call: NA; v_call: TRBV7-9; cdr3_length: 11; clone_size: once; j_call: TRBJ2-1; cdr3_aa: CASSLGLLQFF; cdr3_nt: TGTGCCAGCAGCTTGGGTCTATTGCAGTTCTTC
d_call: NA; v_call: TRBV10-3; cdr3_length: 15; clone_size: many; j_call: TRBJ1-2; cdr3_aa: CAISVRSGGTYGYTF; cdr3_nt: TGTGCCATCAGTGTTAGGTCCGGGGGCACCTATGGCTACACCTTC
d_call: TRBD1; v_call: TRBV5-1; cdr3_length: 13; clone_size: few; j_call: TRBJ2-7; cdr3_aa: CASSLGGGLEQYF; cdr3_nt: TGCGCCAGCAGCTTAGGGGGCGGACTCGAGCAGTACTTC
d_call: TRBD2; v_call: TRBV7-9; cdr3_length: 13; clone_size: NA; j_call: TRBJ2-7; cdr3_aa: CASGLAGSYEQYF; cdr3_nt: TGTGCCAGCGGTCTAGCGGGATCCTACGAGCAGTACTTC
d_call: TRBD1; v_call: TRBV12-3/TRBV12-4; cdr3_length: 15; clone_size: NA; j_call: TRBJ1-5; cdr3_aa: CASSLAGTGSQPQHF; cdr3_nt: TGTGCCAGCAGTTTAGCTGGGACAGGGTCTCAGCCCCAGCATTTT
d_call: TRBD2; v_call: TRBV3-1; cdr3_length: 13; clone_size: few; j_call: TRBJ2-1; cdr3_aa: CASSQASGGEQFF; cdr3_nt: TGTGCCAGCAGCCAGGCTAGCGGGGGTGAGCAGTTCTTC
d_call: NA; v_call: TRBV20-1; cdr3_length: 14; clone_size: few; j_call: TRBJ2-2; cdr3_aa: CSAKLRGAVGELFF; cdr3_nt: TGCAGTGCCAAGCTGAGAGGGGCGGTTGGGGAGCTGTTTTTT